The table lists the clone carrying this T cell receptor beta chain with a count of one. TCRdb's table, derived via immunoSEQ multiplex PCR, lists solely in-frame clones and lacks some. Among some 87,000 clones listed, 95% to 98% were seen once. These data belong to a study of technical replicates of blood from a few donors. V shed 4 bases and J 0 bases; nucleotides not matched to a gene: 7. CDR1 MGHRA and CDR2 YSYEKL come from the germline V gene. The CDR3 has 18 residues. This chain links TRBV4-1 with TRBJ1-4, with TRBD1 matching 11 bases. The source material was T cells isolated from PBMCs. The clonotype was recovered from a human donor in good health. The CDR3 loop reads CASSRTGTGGTTNEKLFF. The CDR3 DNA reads TGCGCCAGCAGCCGAACCGGGACAGGGGGTACAACTAATGAAAAACTGTTTTTT.